The clone carrying this T cell receptor beta chain was recorded many times. Its cognate antigen is unknown. This specimen comes from a study of molecular identifiers for immune sequencing clone quantification. Naive CD8 libraries came from around 20,000 to 990,000 sorted cells with 10%, 30% or 50% RNA. Naive CD8 T cells were sorted, and the gate applied was CD8+CD4-CCR7+CD45RA+. TCRdb used MiXCR to reprocess the PCR reads, holding one entry per CDR3 protein. The sample contains about 630,000 distinct CDR3 sequences, around 25% of which appear only once. The germline V gene has CDR1 MGHRA and CDR2 YSYEKL. The CDR3 runs 16 residues. The V end was cut by 0 bases, the J end by 3 bases, with 13 bases between. Study outcomes and limitations: Even with 1 million or so naive cells present, spiked Jurkat TCR RNA from one cell was reportedly detectable.

The TCR was taken from a human donor in good health. Some libraries in this study had Jurkat cell RNA spiked in. Source material: naive CD8+ T cells from blood, with Jurkat cell RNA spiked in. Subset denoted: FACS-sorted CD8+CD4-CCR7+CD45RA+ naive T cells. This chain connects TRBV4-1 to TRBJ2-3, with D maybe TRBD1 (6 bases). CDR3 protein: CASSQEQGFGTDTQYF. The DNA of the CDR3 is TGCGCCAGCAGCCAAGAACAGGGCTTTGGGACAGATACGCAGTATTTT.